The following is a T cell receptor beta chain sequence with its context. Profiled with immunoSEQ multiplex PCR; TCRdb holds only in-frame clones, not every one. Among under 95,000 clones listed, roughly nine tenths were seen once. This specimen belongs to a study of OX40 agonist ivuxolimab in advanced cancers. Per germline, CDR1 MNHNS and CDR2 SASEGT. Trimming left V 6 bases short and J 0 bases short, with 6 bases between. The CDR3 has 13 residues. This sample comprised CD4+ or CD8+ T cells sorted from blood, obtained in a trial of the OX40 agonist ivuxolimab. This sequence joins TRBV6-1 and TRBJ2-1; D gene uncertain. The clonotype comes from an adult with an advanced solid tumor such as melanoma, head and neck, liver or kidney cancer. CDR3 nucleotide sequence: TGTGCCAGCAGCGACACCTCCTACAATGAGCAGTTCTTC. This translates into CASSDTSYNEQFF.